Detailed here is one T cell receptor (beta chain). The antigen this receptor binds is unknown. No base quality values were provided; no much bigger clone lies one nucleotide off. This entry belongs to a study of CD8 T cells in ankylosing spondylitis (dated by TCRdb to about 2017). Study-wide context: To find TCR variants linked to disease, the study profiled T cell receptor beta repertoires in ankylosing spondylitis patients and healthy donors. The whole study cohort included about a hundred healthy donors and about two dozen ankylosing spondylitis patients. Peripheral blood samples were taken, and synovial fluid was additionally collected from ankylosing spondylitis patients.

The paper's findings and limits, for the study overall: The disease-linked clones were reported as significantly enriched in matched synovial fluid samples from ankylosing spondylitis patients. Blood from ankylosing spondylitis patients appeared to be characterized by a TCR beta motif made up of 8 or 9 highly homologous amino acid variants. In peripheral blood, the disease-linked clones were found at relatively low frequencies and had a CD8+ phenotype. Some motif variants were previously reported in synovial fluid and blood of reactive arthritis patients, suggesting common disease-initiation mechanisms.

Sequencing relied on an Illumina HiSeq 2500. Quantitative 5'-RACE with molecular barcodes was the method used to prepare the TCR beta libraries. In the original analysis: A new computational method, built on a probabilistic model of VDJ rearrangement, was used to identify disease-linked TCR variants. The raw public data were reprocessed by TCRdb itself: fastp quality trimming at Q25, MiXCR clonotype calling, in-frame beta chains only. All rows with the same CDR3 protein become a single entry with the most common DNA and genes. The V and J calls were determined by TCRdb, not by the authors. The sample records fewer than 200,000 distinct CDR3 sequences, around 8.9% of which are singletons. The top ten clones comprise roughly 16% of the sample. At the junction V is shortened by 5 bases and J by 2 bases, with 14 bases in between. Reading from cysteine to phenylalanine, the CDR3 counts 15 amino acids. The DNA shown is the 45-base CDR3, in frame from base 1. The germline V gene yields SGHTA for CDR1 and FQGNSA for CDR2.

Sequencing was done on a sample of blood, either unsorted or a sorted T cell fraction (not recorded which). The receptor chain draws on TRBV7-2 and TRBJ2-3; no D segment can be confidently identified. The origin of this receptor is a female donor with ankylosing spondylitis or in good health (not recorded which). The DNA is TGTGCCAGCAGCACCCCCCCCGGTCTCACAGATACGCAGTATTTT. This sequence encodes CASSTPPGLTDTQYF.